This TCR beta chain originates from a study of CD8+CD57+ T cells in acquired aplastic anemia. Findings and limits, study-wide: Sharing between patients and controls was observed for around 30 CD8+ CDR3 sequences.

Germline V gene data show CDR1 as LGHNT and CDR2 as FRNRAP. Trimming pared 8 bases from V and 2 bases from J, leaving 9 bases between. The CDR3 runs to 12 residues. The use of genomic DNA as template underpinned the TCR beta VDJ and CDR3 profiling. From the reads, TCRdb called clonotypes with MiXCR, one entry per CDR3 protein. The sample contains some 150,000 distinct CDR3 sequences, approximately 41% of which appear only once. For this clonotype: Its specificity is unknown.

The chain uses TRBV12-5 and TRBJ1-1; D remains ambiguous. The sample consisted of sorted CD4+, CD8+, or CD8+CD57+ T cells (not recorded which) from PBMCs. The TCR sequence derives from a human donor in good health, serving as a control. CDR3 in amino acids: CASKVGNTEAFF. CDR3 nucleotides: TGTGCTAGTAAGGTGGGAAACACTGAAGCTTTCTTT.